The source of this T cell receptor (beta chain) is a study of blood T cell repertoires in COVID-19. About the research overall: The analysed material was cDNA or gDNA that came from T cells, B-cell-depleted T cells, or PBMCs.

Enrollment of patients from Seattle took place during active infection, with longitudinal follow-up. Germline V gives CDR1 MNHEY, CDR2 SVGAGI. The CDR3 covers 14 residues. V was shortened by 2 bases and J by 7 bases, with 12 bases between the two germline ends. Per the original methods: How many nucleated cells were present was estimated from reference gene primer amplification. Here immunoSEQ multiplex PCR was the method, and the copy in TCRdb shows in-frame clones only, minus some. V and J calls and clone size follow that table, whereas D and trimming were derived from the DNA. The repertoire consists of around 94,000 clones, with just under 95% occurring once and the leading ten covering approximately 2%.

The rearrangement links TRBV6-5 to TRBJ1-5; D may be TRBD1 (5 bases). The sequence was collected from a woman aged 45-65 years with COVID-19, enrolled during active disease. Material for sequencing was peripheral blood. This chain's CDR3 is CASSYDRRGQPQHF. Here the CDR3 DNA reads TGTGCCAGCAGTTACGATCGAAGGGGCCAGCCCCAGCATTTT.